This T cell receptor beta chain was profiled in a study of blood T cell repertoires in COVID-19. In the study overall: The United States, Italy and Spain were the sources of the acute and convalescent COVID-19 samples. In each case, the material was cDNA or gDNA derived from T cells, B-cell-depleted T cells, or PBMCs.

This CDR3 contains 16 residues. Germline loops: CDR1 LNHDA, CDR2 SQIVND (reference sequence). Trimming removed 2 bases at V and 0 bases at J, with 8 bases between. In the source study's methods: Amplification with reference gene primers provided the estimates of nucleated cell counts. Produced via immunoSEQ multiplex PCR; TCRdb's table is partial and in-frame only. V and J calls plus clone size are reproduced from that table; the DNA served to infer D and trimming. Of some 180,000 clones in the sample, roughly 76% were seen once. The V gene is TRBV19, the J gene TRBJ2-6, with unresolved D. The sequenced material came from peripheral blood. The clonotype comes from a woman between 45 and 60 years old with active or convalescent COVID-19. The CDR3 loop is CASSISKPSGANVLTF. CDR3 coding DNA: TGTGCCAGTAGTATATCTAAACCCTCTGGGGCCAACGTCCTGACTTTC.